This T cell receptor (beta chain) derives from a study of cytomegalovirus exposure and HLA in healthy donors. General study findings and limits: Within the approximately 130 validation repertoires, first-cohort TCR clusters tended to co-occur, according to a later analysis. In vitro confirmation showed three CMV-associated chains to be CMV antigen specific.

Some clones are missing from TCRdb's copy, which holds only in-frame ones; the method was immunoSEQ multiplex PCR. This table has roughly 120,000 clones, 70% to 90% appearing once. This CDR3 has 15 residues. CDR1 SGHVS and CDR2 FQNEAQ come from the germline V gene. Trimming removed 5 bases from V and 0 bases from J, with 11 bases in between. This clone was observed a few times. Its antigen is unknown. The sequence came from a man in his late teens or twenties in good health and CMV-seropositive. Sequenced: PBMCs. J is TRBJ2-1 and V is TRBV7-8; D remains unclear. This CDR3 reads CASSVGLSSYNEQFF. CDR3 bases: TGTGCCAGCAGCGTTGGGCTGAGCTCCTACAATGAGCAGTTCTTC.